The 27 T cell receptor beta chains below all came from one sample that was sequenced in a study of shared clonotypes between healthy human individuals. Only in-frame clones appear in the TCRdb table, and some are missing; sequencing was by immunoSEQ multiplex PCR. Among a few million clones listed, under 95% were seen once. The specimen sequenced was naive CD4+ T cells from PBMCs. The subset was: CD45RA+ positively selected. Receptors originate from a man between 18 and 35 years old in good health. Some clones in this sample may be carry-over from other donors' samples.

V is TRBV9 and J is TRBJ1-2; D possibly corresponds to TRBD1 (6 bases). V was clipped by 3 bases and J by 3 bases, with 12 bases between them. The CDR3 spans 14 residues. The germline V gene encodes CDR1 SGDLS and CDR2 YYNGEE. This chain's CDR3 is CASSASRGDYGYTF. CDR3 sequence (DNA): TGTGCCAGCAGCGCATCTAGGGGGGACTATGGCTACACCTTC.

On this clone: The same CDR3 can be traced to other DNA sequences in this sample. This rearrangement joins TRBV30 to TRBJ2-5; 7 nucleotides line up with TRBD2. V gave up 3 bases and J gave up 2 bases; unmatched junction bases: 3. The CDR3 sequence is 13 residues long. Germline V gene data show CDR1 as GTSNPN and CDR2 as SVGIG (reference sequence). In DNA form, the CDR3 reads TGTGCCTGGAGCCGACTAGCTCAAGAGACCCAGTACTTC. Protein sequence: CAWSRLAQETQYF.

The rearrangement joins TRBV2 to TRBJ2-7; D gene ambiguous. V gave up 3 bases and J gave up 1 base, with 13 bases separating them. Per germline, CDR1 SNHLY and CDR2 FYNNEI. The CDR3 totals 15 residues. The CDR3: CASSEGRTLSYEQYF. The CDR3 DNA sequence: TGTGCCAGCAGTGAGGGCAGGACCCTATCCTACGAGCAGTACTTC.

CDR3 sequence (DNA): TGCGCCAGCAGCCCACTCGGGGCGGGGGCCCAGCATTTT. It translates to CASSPLGAGAQHF. V gene TRBV4-1 combines with J gene TRBJ1-5; a possible D gene is TRBD1 (5 bases). The CDR3 is 13 amino acids. Trimming took 4 bases from V and 11 from J, leaving 15 bases between them. The germline V gene encodes CDR1 MGHRA and CDR2 YSYEKL.

The chain combines TRBV23-1 with TRBJ1-3; 8 nucleotides line up with TRBD1. TRBV23-1 is noted as an ORF with a role that remains uncertain. J was trimmed by 0 bases and V by 0 bases; bases with no gene match: 7. This CDR3 comprises 18 residues. CDR3 sequence (DNA): TGCGCCAGCAGTCAATCGGACAGGGAGAGGATCTCTGGAAACACCATATATTTT. This gives the protein CASSQSDRERISGNTIYF.

The chain carries TRBV28 and TRBJ2-1, with TRBD2 as a possible D gene (5 bases). The CDR3 loop spans 15 amino acids. Germline-derived CDR1 and CDR2 are MDHEN and SYDVKM. V lost 3 bases and J 7 bases, leaving 16 bases between the germline ends. CDR3 coding DNA: TGTGCCAGCAGTTTGTGGCTAGCCGGTTTGAATGAGCAGTTCTTC. As protein: CASSLWLAGLNEQFF.

This chain joins TRBV4-1 and TRBJ1-5; the D gene is possibly TRBD1 (6 bases). Trimming left V 1 base short and J 4 bases short, with 17 bases between. CDR1 and CDR2 (germline): MGHRA, YSYEKL. This CDR3 has 17 residues. CDR3 DNA sequence: TGCGCCAGCAGCCAAGTAGTTTCGGGGGGCCGGAATCAGCCCCAGCATTTT. It is translated as CASSQVVSGGRNQPQHF.

The sample holds one count of this clone. The chain couples TRBV10-1 to TRBJ2-2; D ambiguous. This CDR3 has 11 amino acids. Germline loops: CDR1 WNHNN, CDR2 SYGVQD (reference sequence). The germline V and J ends were trimmed by 2 bases and 7 bases, with 2 bases remaining between them. CDR3 region: CASSEGGELFF. In DNA, the CDR3 is TGCGCCAGCAGTGAGGGCGGGGAGCTGTTTTTT.

On this clone: Other DNA sequences in this sample translate to the same CDR3. The chain is built from TRBV9 and TRBJ2-5; D gene unclear. Germline CDR1 SGDLS, CDR2 YYNGEE. V lost 1 base to trimming and J lost 2 bases, with 6 bases between them. This CDR3 is 13 amino acids long. The CDR3 nucleotides read TGTGCCAGCAGCGTACAGGCTCAAGAGACCCAGTACTTC. It translates to CASSVQAQETQYF.

This clone was seen more than once but under ten times. The chain joins TRBV6-1 to TRBJ1-2, with 9 bases fitting TRBD1. The CDR3 runs 14 residues. CDR1 is MNHNS, CDR2 SASEGT, per germline. J lost 3 bases, V lost 4 bases, and 3 bases had no gene match. In DNA form, the CDR3 reads TGTGCCAGCAGTGGGCGGGACAGGGACTATGGCTACACCTTC. Translation gives CASSGRDRDYGYTF.

The chain recombines TRBV2 with TRBJ1-5, with D maybe TRBD1 (5 bases). The germline V and J ends were trimmed by 6 bases and 0 bases, with 12 bases remaining between them. Germline CDR1 reads SNHLY; CDR2 reads FYNNEI. This CDR3 region has 15 residues. CDR3 DNA sequence: TGTGCCAGCAGCATGGGACCCCTTAGCAATCAGCCCCAGCATTTT. Encoded protein: CASSMGPLSNQPQHF.

This chain connects TRBV18 to TRBJ2-1; 10 positions agree with TRBD2. The CDR3 runs to 16 residues. The ends lost 6 bases at V and 7 bases at J; junction bases unmatched: 12. Germline CDR1 reads KGHSH; CDR2 reads LQKENI. CDR3 region: CASSQILAGAGNEQFF. CDR3 sequence (DNA): TGTGCCAGCTCCCAAATCCTAGCGGGAGCTGGGAATGAGCAGTTCTTC.

The chain links TRBV7-6 to TRBJ2-5; TRBD2 matches 7 bases. This CDR3 has 16 residues. J was trimmed by 2 bases and V by 1 base; bases with no gene match: 7. In germline, CDR1 is SGHVS, CDR2 FNYEAQ. CDR3 DNA sequence: TGTGCCAGCAGCTTAGAATGGCCTAGCGGACAAGAGACCCAGTACTTC. It codes for CASSLEWPSGQETQYF. Full variable domain (outside the CDR3, taken from reference TRBV7-6 and TRBJ2-5): GAGVSQSPRYKVTKRGQDVALRCDPISGHVSLYWYRQALGQGPEFLTYFNYEAQQDKSGLPNDRFSAERPEGSISTLTIQRTEQRDSAMYRCASSLEWPSGQETQYFGPGTRLLVL.

This chain joins TRBV19 and TRBJ2-3; possibly TRBD1 or TRBD2 for D (5 bases each). V shed 5 bases and J shed 2 bases, with 17 bases lying between them. Germline CDR1 and CDR2: LNHDA and SQIVND (reference sequence). The CDR3 extends over 16 amino acids. The CDR3 spells CASSPRGASLTDTQYF. CDR3 DNA sequence: TGTGCCAGTAGTCCCCGTGGGGCTAGCCTCACAGATACGCAGTATTTT.

The chain joins TRBV27 to TRBJ2-7; 8 bases match TRBD1. The V gene end was trimmed by 0 bases and the J gene end by 0 bases; junction bases not matched to a gene: 19. The CDR3 runs to 21 residues. Germline V gene sequence: CDR1 MNHEY, CDR2 SMNVEV (reference sequence). CDR3 in DNA: TGTGCCAGCAGTTTATCGATAAAGCGAGACAGGGGCCGCCTAAGCTCCTACGAGCAGTACTTC. The encoded protein is CASSLSIKRDRGRLSSYEQYF.

The rearrangement joins TRBV11-2 to TRBJ2-1, with 11 bases lining up with TRBD2. CDR1 is SGHAT, CDR2 FQNNGV, per germline. V lost 4 bases, J lost 0 bases, and 5 bases stayed unmatched. CDR3 length: 17 residues. In DNA, the CDR3 is TGTGCCAGCAGCTCTGGACTAGCGGGTAACTCCTACAATGAGCAGTTCTTC. This sequence encodes CASSSGLAGNSYNEQFF. Full variable domain (remainder filled in from reference TRBV11-2 and TRBJ2-1): EAGVAQSPRYKIIEKRQSVAFWCNPISGHATLYWYQQILGQGPKLLIQFQNNGVVDDSQLPKDRFSAERLKGVDSTLKIQPAKLEDSAVYLCASSSGLAGNSYNEQFFGPGTRLTVL.

This chain links TRBV2 with TRBJ2-7, with no clear D. The V and J ends lost 1 base and 0 bases respectively, with 13 bases between them. Looked up from germline, CDR1 is SNHLY and CDR2 is FYNNEI. CDR3 length: 16 residues. CDR3 sequence: CASSEGLRRSSYEQYF. CDR3 sequence (DNA): TGTGCCAGCAGTGAAGGTTTACGCAGAAGCTCCTACGAGCAGTACTTC.

The chain links TRBV7-2 to TRBJ2-7, with TRBD2 matching over 13 bases. The length of the CDR3 is 16 residues. The V gene's germline CDR1 is SGHTA and CDR2 FQGNSA. V lost 5 bases and J lost 1; bases outside the gene matches: 5. In nucleotides, the CDR3 is TGTGCCAGCAGCACCCGGACTAGCGGGGGATCCTACGAGCAGTACTTC. Translation gives CASSTRTSGGSYEQYF.

This chain links TRBV9 with TRBJ2-2; D may be TRBD1 (6 bases). The CDR3 covers 15 residues. The V gene lost 1 base and the J gene lost 4 bases, with 11 bases spanning the gap. Germline values: CDR1 SGDLS, CDR2 YYNGEE. The CDR3 protein is CASSVQGISTGELFF. The CDR3 DNA sequence: TGTGCCAGCAGCGTACAGGGGATAAGCACCGGGGAGCTGTTTTTT.

The chain uses TRBV29-1 and TRBJ1-1, with 9 bases fitting TRBD1. The length of the CDR3 is 15 residues. Germline trimming cut 6 bases from V and 1 base from J; bases unmatched to any gene: 9. CDR1 SQVTM and CDR2 ANQGSEA come from the germline V gene. CDR3 DNA: TGCAGCGTGTTAAACAGGGGGCTGCAGAACACTGAAGCTTTCTTT. Protein: CSVLNRGLQNTEAFF. The variable domain in full, with the rest retrieved from reference TRBV29-1 and TRBJ1-1, is SAVISQKPSRDICQRGTSLTIQCQVDSQVTMMFWYRQQPGQSLTLIATANQGSEATYESGFVIDKFPISRPNLTFSTLTVSNMSPEDSSIYLCSVLNRGLQNTEAFFGQGTRLTVV.

This sequence joins TRBV4-2 and TRBJ2-7; perhaps TRBD2 as D (5 bases). This CDR3 has 14 residues. Germline values: CDR1 LGHNA, CDR2 YNFKEQ. V shed 1 base and J shed 7 bases, with 14 bases lying between them. The CDR3 DNA reads as TGTGCCAGCAGCCAAGGACGGTTTTTAGCGGAGCAGTACTTC. Protein: CASSQGRFLAEQYF.

The gene calls are TRBV28 and TRBJ1-5; D is unresolved. V lost 2 bases to trimming and J lost 3 bases, with 11 bases between them. CDR3 length: 15 residues. CDR1 and CDR2 (germline): MDHEN, SYDVKM. The CDR3 bases are TGTGCCAGCAGTTTAGGTGGCAGTATCAATCAGCCCCAGCATTTT. Translated: CASSLGGSINQPQHF.

This clone has a single count. The chain combines TRBV5-1 with TRBJ2-2, with 9 bases fitting TRBD1. V lost 0 bases to trimming and J lost 4 bases; unmatched junction nucleotides: 1. Germline CDR1 SGHRS, CDR2 YFSETQ. This CDR3 comprises 15 residues. CDR3 protein: CASSLETGGTGELFF. As DNA, the CDR3 is TGCGCCAGCAGCTTGGAGACAGGGGGCACCGGGGAGCTGTTTTTT. Full variable domain (outside the CDR3, taken from reference TRBV5-1 and TRBJ2-2): KAGVTQTPRYLIKTRGQQVTLSCSPISGHRSVSWYQQTPGQGLQFLFEYFSETQRNKGNFPGRFSGRQFSNSRSEMNVSTLELGDSALYLCASSLETGGTGELFFGEGSRLTVL.

The gene calls are TRBV4-2 and TRBJ2-1, with TRBD1 as a possible D gene (6 bases). V lost 0 bases, J lost 9 bases, and 12 bases lay in between. This CDR3 is 14 amino acids long. Germline loops: CDR1 LGHNA, CDR2 YNFKEQ. The CDR3 sequence: CASSQELNRVEQFF. CDR3 in DNA: TGTGCCAGCAGCCAAGAGCTCAACAGGGTTGAGCAGTTCTTC.

The chain is built from TRBV7-9 and TRBJ2-3; 7 bases map to TRBD2. CDR1 SEHNR and CDR2 FQNEAQ come from the germline V gene (reference sequence). Germline trimming cut 5 bases from V and 2 bases from J; bases unmatched to any gene: 4. The CDR3 has 14 residues. The CDR3 DNA is TGTGCCAGCAGCACCCAGCGGGACACAGATACGCAGTATTTT. Amino acids: CASSTQRDTDTQYF.

This chain joins TRBV5-4 and TRBJ1-2; D is perhaps TRBD1 (5 bases). CDR3 length: 13 amino acids. Looked up from germline, CDR1 is SGHNT and CDR2 is YYREEE (reference sequence). V was clipped by 4 bases and J by 4 bases, with 11 bases between them. The CDR3 here is CASSVQGGYGYTF. CDR3 nucleotides: TGTGCCAGCAGCGTGCAGGGCGGCTATGGCTACACCTTC. Full variable domain (remainder filled in from reference TRBV5-4 and TRBJ1-2): ETGVTQSPTHLIKTRGQQVTLRCSSQSGHNTVSWYQQALGQGPQFIFQYYREEENGRGNFPPRFSGLQFPNYSSELNVNALELDDSALYLCASSVQGGYGYTFGSGTRLTVV.

V and J are TRBV5-1 and TRBJ2-3; D is undetermined. In germline, CDR1 is SGHRS, CDR2 YFSETQ. The CDR3 totals 17 residues. The V gene lost 0 bases and the J gene lost 4 bases, with 18 bases spanning the gap. In DNA, the CDR3 is TGCGCCAGCAGCTTGGCCCCGGTAGGTGTCCCACCAGATACGCAGTATTTT. Its translation is CASSLAPVGVPPDTQYF.